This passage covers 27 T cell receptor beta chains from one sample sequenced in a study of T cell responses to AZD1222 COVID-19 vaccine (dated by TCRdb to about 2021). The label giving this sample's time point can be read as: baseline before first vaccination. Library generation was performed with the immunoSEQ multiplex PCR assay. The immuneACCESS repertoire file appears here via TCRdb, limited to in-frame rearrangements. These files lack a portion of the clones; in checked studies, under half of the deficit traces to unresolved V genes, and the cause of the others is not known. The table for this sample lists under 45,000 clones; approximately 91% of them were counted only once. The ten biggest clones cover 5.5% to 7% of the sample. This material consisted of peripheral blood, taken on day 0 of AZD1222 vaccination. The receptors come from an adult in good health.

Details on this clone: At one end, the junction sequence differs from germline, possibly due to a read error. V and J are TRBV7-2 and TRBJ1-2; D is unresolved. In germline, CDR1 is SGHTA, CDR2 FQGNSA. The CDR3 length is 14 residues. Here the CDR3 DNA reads TGTGCCAGCAGCTTAGATTCCAGCCTCTATGGCTGCACCTTC. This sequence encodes CASSLDSSLYGCTF.

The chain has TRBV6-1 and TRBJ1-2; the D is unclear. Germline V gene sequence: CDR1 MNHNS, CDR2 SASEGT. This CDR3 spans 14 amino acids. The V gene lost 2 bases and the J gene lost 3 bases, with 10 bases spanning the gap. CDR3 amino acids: CASSESGNHYGYTF. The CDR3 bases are TGTGCCAGCAGTGAATCCGGGAACCACTATGGCTACACCTTC.

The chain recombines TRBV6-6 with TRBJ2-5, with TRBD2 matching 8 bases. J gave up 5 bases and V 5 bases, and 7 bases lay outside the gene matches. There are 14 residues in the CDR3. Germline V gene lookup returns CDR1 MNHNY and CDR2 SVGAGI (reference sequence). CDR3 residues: CASSPPPGGETQYF. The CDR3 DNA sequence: TGTGCCAGCAGTCCCCCCCCGGGGGGGGAGACCCAGTACTTC.

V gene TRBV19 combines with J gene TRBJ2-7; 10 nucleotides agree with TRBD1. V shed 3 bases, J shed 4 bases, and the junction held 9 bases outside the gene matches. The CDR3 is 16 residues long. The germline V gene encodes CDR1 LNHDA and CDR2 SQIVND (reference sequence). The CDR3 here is CASSMRPGQGKYEQYF. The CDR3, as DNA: TGTGCCAGTAGTATGAGACCGGGACAGGGGAAGTACGAGCAGTACTTC. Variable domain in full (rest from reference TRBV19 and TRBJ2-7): DGGITQSPKYLFRKEGQNVTLSCEQNLNHDAMYWYRQDPGQGLRLIYYSQIVNDFQKGDIAEGYSVSREKKESFPLTVTSAQKNPTAFYLCASSMRPGQGKYEQYFGPGTRLTVT.

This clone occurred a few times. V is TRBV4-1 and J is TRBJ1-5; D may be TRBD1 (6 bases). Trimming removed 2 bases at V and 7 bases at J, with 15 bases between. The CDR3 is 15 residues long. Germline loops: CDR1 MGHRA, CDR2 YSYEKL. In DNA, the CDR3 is TGCGCCAGCAGCCAACTTGGGGGGCTAGGCCAGCCCCAGCATTTT. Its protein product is CASSQLGGLGQPQHF.

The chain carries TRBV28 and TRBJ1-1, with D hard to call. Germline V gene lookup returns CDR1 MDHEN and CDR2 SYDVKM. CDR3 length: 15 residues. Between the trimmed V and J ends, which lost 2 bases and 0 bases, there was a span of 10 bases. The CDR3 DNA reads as TGTGCCAGCAGTTTAATCGGGGTCATGAACACTGAAGCTTTCTTT. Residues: CASSLIGVMNTEAFF. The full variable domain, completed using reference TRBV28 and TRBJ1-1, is DVKVTQSSRYLVKRTGEKVFLECVQDMDHENMFWYRQDPGLGLRLIYFSYDVKMKEKGDIPEGYSVSREKKERFSLILESASTNQTSMYLCASSLIGVMNTEAFFGQGTRLTVV.

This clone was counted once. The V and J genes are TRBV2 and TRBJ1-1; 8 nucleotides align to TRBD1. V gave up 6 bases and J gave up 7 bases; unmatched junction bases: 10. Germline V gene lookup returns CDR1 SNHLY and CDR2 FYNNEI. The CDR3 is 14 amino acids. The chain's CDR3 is CASRQGQGESEAFF. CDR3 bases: TGTGCCAGCAGACAAGGACAGGGAGAGAGTGAAGCTTTCTTT.

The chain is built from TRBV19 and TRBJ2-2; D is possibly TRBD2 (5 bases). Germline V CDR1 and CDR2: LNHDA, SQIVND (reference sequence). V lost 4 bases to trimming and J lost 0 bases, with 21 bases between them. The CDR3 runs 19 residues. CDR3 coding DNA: TGTGCCAGTAGTACGCTTGGGGAGCCCTCACTATCGAACACCGGGGAGCTGTTTTTT. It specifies CASSTLGEPSLSNTGELFF.

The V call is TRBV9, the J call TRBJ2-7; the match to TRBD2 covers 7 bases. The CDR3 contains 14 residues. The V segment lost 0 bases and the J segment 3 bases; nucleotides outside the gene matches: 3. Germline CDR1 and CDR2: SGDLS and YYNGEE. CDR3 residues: CASSVDGGSYEQYF. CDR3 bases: TGTGCCAGCAGCGTAGATGGCGGGAGCTACGAGCAGTACTTC.

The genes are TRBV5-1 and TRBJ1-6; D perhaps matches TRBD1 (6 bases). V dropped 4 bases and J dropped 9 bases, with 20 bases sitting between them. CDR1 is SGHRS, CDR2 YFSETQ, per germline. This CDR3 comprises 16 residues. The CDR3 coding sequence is TGCGCCAGCAGCGGCGGGACACCCACGAAGGGTTCACCCCTCCACTTT. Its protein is CASSGGTPTKGSPLHF.

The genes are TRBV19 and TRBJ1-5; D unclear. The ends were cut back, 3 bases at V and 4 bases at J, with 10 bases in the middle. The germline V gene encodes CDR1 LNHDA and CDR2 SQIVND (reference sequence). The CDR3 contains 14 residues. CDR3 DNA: TGTGCCAGTAGTATTCACGGGTCGAATCAGCCCCAGCATTTT. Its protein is CASSIHGSNQPQHF.

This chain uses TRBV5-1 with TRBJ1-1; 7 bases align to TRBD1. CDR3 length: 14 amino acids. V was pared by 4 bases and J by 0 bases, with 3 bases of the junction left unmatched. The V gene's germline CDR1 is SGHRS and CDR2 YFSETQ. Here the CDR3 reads CASSPTGLNTEAFF. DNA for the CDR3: TGCGCCAGCAGCCCGACAGGGCTGAACACTGAAGCTTTCTTT.

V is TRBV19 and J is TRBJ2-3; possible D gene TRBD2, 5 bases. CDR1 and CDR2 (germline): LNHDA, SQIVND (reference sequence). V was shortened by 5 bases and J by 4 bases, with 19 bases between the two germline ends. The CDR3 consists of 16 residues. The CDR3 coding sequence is TGTGCCAGTAGTGCACTTTGGGGAGTGAAGGCAGATACGCAGTATTTT. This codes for CASSALWGVKADTQYF.

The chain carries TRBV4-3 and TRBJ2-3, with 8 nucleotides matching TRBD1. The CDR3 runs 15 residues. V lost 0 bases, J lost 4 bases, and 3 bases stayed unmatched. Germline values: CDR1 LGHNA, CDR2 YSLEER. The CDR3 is CASSQETGAPDTQYF. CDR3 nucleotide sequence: TGCGCCAGCAGCCAAGAGACAGGGGCCCCAGATACGCAGTATTTT.

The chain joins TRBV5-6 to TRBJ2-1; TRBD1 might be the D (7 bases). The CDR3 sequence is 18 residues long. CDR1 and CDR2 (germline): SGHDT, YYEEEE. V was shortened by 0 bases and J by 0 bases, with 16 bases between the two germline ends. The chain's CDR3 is CASSLVYPGGSSYNEQFF. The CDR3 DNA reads TGTGCCAGCAGCTTGGTTTACCCAGGGGGGAGCTCCTACAATGAGCAGTTCTTC.

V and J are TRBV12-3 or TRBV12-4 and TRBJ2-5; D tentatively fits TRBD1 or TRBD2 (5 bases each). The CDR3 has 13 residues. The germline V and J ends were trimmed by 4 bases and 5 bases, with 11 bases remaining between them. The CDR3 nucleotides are TGTGCCAGCAGTTGGGACGGTTCGGAGACCCAGTACTTC. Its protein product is CASSWDGSETQYF.

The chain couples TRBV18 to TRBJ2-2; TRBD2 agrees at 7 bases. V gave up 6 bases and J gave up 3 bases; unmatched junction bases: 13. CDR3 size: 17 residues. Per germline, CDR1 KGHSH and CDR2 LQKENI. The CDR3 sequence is CASSFPPRGGYTGELFF. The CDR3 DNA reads TGTGCCAGCTCCTTCCCTCCTCGCGGGGGATACACCGGGGAGCTGTTTTTT.

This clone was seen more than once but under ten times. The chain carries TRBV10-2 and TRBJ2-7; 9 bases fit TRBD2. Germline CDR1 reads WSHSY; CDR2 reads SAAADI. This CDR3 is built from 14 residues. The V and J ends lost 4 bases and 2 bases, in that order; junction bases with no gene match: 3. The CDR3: CASSGSSGTYEQYF. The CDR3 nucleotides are TGCGCCAGCAGTGGCTCTAGCGGGACCTACGAGCAGTACTTC.

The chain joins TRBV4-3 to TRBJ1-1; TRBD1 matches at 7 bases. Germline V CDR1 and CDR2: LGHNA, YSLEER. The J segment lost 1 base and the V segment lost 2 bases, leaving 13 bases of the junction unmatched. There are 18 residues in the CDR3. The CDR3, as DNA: TGCGCCAGCAGCCAACTCTTGGGGACAGATATACAGAACACTGAAGCTTTCTTT. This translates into CASSQLLGTDIQNTEAFF.

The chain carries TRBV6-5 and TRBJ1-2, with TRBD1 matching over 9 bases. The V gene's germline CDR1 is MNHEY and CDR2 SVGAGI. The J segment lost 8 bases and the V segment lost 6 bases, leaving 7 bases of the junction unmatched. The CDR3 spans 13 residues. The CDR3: CASRDRGVMGYTF. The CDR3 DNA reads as TGTGCCAGCAGAGACAGGGGGGTTATGGGCTACACCTTC.

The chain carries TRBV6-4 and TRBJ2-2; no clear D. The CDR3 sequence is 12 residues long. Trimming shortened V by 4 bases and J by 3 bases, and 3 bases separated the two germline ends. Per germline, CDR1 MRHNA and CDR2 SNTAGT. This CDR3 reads CASSVDTGELFF. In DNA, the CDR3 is TGTGCCAGCAGTGTGGACACCGGGGAGCTGTTTTTT.

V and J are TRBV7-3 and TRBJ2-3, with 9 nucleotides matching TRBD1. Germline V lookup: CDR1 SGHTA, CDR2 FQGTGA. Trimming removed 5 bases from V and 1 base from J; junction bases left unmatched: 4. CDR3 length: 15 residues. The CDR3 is CASSTDRGGTDTQYF. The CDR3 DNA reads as TGTGCCAGCAGCACGGACAGGGGAGGCACAGATACGCAGTATTTT.

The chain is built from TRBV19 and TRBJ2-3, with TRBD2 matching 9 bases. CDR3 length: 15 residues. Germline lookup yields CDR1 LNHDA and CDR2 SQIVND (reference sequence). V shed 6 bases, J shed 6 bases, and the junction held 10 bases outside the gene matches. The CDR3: CASSGLARMGDTQYF. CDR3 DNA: TGTGCCAGTAGCGGACTAGCGCGTATGGGGGATACGCAGTATTTT.

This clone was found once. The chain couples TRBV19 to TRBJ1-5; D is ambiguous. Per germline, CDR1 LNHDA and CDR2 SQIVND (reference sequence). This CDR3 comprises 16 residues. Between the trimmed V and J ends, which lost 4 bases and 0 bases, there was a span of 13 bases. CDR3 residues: CASSKAGSPSNQPQHF. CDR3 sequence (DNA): TGTGCCAGTAGTAAAGCGGGATCCCCTAGCAATCAGCCCCAGCATTTT.

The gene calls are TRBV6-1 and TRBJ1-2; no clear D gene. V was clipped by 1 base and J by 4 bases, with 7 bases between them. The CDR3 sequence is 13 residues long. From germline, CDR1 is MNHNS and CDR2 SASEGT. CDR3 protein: CASSEEGLYGYTF. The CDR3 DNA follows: TGTGCCAGCAGTGAAGAAGGGCTCTATGGCTACACCTTC.

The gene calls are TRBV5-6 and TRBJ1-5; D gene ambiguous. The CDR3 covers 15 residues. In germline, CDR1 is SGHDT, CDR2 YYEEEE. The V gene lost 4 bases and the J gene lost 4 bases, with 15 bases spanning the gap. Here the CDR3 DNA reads TGTGCCAGCAGCCTCGACAAGGGTTTTAATCAGCCCCAGCATTTT. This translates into CASSLDKGFNQPQHF.

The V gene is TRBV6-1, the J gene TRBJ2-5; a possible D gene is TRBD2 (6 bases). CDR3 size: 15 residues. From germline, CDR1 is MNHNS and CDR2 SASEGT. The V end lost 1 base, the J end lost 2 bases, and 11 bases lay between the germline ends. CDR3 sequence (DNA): TGTGCCAGCAGTGAAGAGAGGGGAGGACAAGAGACCCAGTACTTC. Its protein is CASSEERGGQETQYF.